The 23 T cell receptor beta chains below all came from one sample that was sequenced in a study of T cell responses to AZD1222 COVID-19 vaccine. Method: immunoSEQ multiplex PCR; TCRdb's copy keeps in-frame clones and lacks some. Here the sample spans some 140,000 clones, about four fifths being singletons. Sample: peripheral blood, taken on day 0 of AZD1222 vaccination. These receptor sequences come from an adult in good health.

The chain uses TRBV2 and TRBJ2-6; 8 bases agree with TRBD1. The CDR3 extends over 15 amino acids. Germline V lookup: CDR1 SNHLY, CDR2 FYNNEI. Losses at the gene ends were 5 bases for V and 2 bases for J; bases not matched to a gene: 2. CDR3 coding DNA: TGTGCCAGCAGTTCAGGGGGCGCTGGGGCCAACGTCCTGACTTTC. Translating it yields CASSSGGAGANVLTF.

The chain combines TRBV19 with TRBJ1-6, with TRBD1 matching over 7 bases. J was trimmed by 5 bases and V by 4 bases; bases with no gene match: 8. Germline CDR1 and CDR2: LNHDA and SQIVND (reference sequence). CDR3 size: 16 residues. For the CDR3, the DNA is TGTGCCAGTAGTACCTCCCGCAGGGGGGATAATTCACCCCTCCACTTT. Its protein product is CASSTSRRGDNSPLHF.

J is TRBJ1-1 and V is TRBV5-1; TRBD1 aligns across 8 bases. The CDR3 is made up of 17 amino acids. Germline V gene lookup returns CDR1 SGHRS and CDR2 YFSETQ. Trimming took 4 bases from V and 4 from J; bases not matched to a gene: 15. The CDR3 nucleotides read TGCGCCAGCAGCCCTAATGGGGGGACAGGTGACTTCACTGAAGCTTTCTTT. Its protein product is CASSPNGGTGDFTEAFF.

The chain recombines TRBV9 with TRBJ1-5; 8 bases line up with TRBD1. The V gene end was trimmed by 4 bases and the J gene end by 4 bases; junction bases not matched to a gene: 4. The CDR3 runs 14 residues. The germline V gene has CDR1 SGDLS and CDR2 YYNGEE. Here the CDR3 DNA reads TGTGCCAGCAGCTCCGGGACAGGAAATCAGCCCCAGCATTTT. It yields the protein CASSSGTGNQPQHF.

J is TRBJ1-1 and V is TRBV4-1; the D is unclear. Per germline, CDR1 MGHRA and CDR2 YSYEKL. The V end was cut by 4 bases, the J end by 4 bases, with 16 bases between. The CDR3 extends over 15 amino acids. Here the CDR3 reads CASSRTPPGVTEAFF. Written as DNA, the CDR3 is TGCGCCAGCAGCCGAACCCCCCCGGGTGTCACTGAAGCTTTCTTT.

The gene calls are TRBV19 and TRBJ1-2; TRBD1 agrees at 7 bases. V lost 1 base and J lost 8; bases outside the gene matches: 4. CDR1 and CDR2 (germline): LNHDA, SQIVND (reference sequence). The CDR3 runs to 13 residues. The DNA of the CDR3 is TGTGCCAGTAGTATAGGACAGGGTACCGGCTACACCTTC. Residues: CASSIGQGTGYTF.

J is TRBJ1-2 and V is TRBV29-1; a weak D match, TRBD1 (5 bases). Germline CDR1 and CDR2: SQVTM and ANQGSEA. This CDR3 is built from 12 residues. Trimming pared 3 bases from V and 8 bases from J, leaving 13 bases between. CDR3 protein: CSVEGGGQGYTF. In nucleotides, the CDR3 is TGCAGCGTTGAGGGGGGAGGTCAGGGCTACACCTTC.

The genes are TRBV3-1 (or the pseudogene TRBV3-2) and TRBJ2-3; 12 nucleotides match TRBD2. The CDR3 covers 16 residues. Per germline, CDR1 LGHDT and CDR2 YNNKEL (reference sequence). V trimming: 5 bases; J trimming: 6 bases; junction bases outside the gene matches: 9. CDR3 region: CASSVGLAGGGDTQYF. The CDR3 DNA is TGTGCCAGCAGCGTGGGACTAGCGGGCGGAGGTGATACGCAGTATTTT.

The V call is TRBV5-6, the J call TRBJ1-1; D is perhaps TRBD1 (6 bases). Between the trimmed V and J ends, which lost 0 bases and 3 bases, there was a span of 6 bases. CDR1 and CDR2 from the germline V gene are SGHDT and YYEEEE. The CDR3 is made up of 13 amino acids. The CDR3 sequence: CASSLDRDTEAFF. CDR3 DNA: TGTGCCAGCAGCTTGGACAGGGACACTGAAGCTTTCTTT.

V is TRBV5-6 and J is TRBJ2-7; TRBD1 aligns across 9 bases. CDR1 and CDR2 from the germline V gene are SGHDT and YYEEEE. V shed 3 bases and J 3 bases; nucleotides not matched to a gene: 7. The CDR3 is made up of 15 amino acids. CDR3 coding DNA: TGTGCCAGCAGCTCGGACAGGGGAAGGGGCTACGAGCAGTACTTC. Translating it yields CASSSDRGRGYEQYF.

This clone occurred many times. The chain carries TRBV19 and TRBJ2-1, with 11 bases identical to TRBD2. V lost 1 base to trimming and J lost 10 bases; unmatched junction nucleotides: 6. This CDR3 has 15 residues. Germline CDR1 is LNHDA and CDR2 is SQIVND (reference sequence). The CDR3 DNA is TGTGCCAGTAGTATAGGGGCTAGCGGGGGGTTCGAGCAGTTCTTC. This codes for CASSIGASGGFEQFF.

J is TRBJ1-5 and V is TRBV5-8; D remains ambiguous. V gave up 6 bases and J gave up 11 bases, with 15 bases separating them. The V gene's germline CDR1 is SGHTS and CDR2 YDEGEE. The CDR3 is 12 residues long. The DNA for the CDR3 is TGTGCCAGCATTTTCCAGTTCCAAGCCCAGCATTTT. Protein: CASIFQFQAQHF.

V usage is TRBV5-1 and J usage is TRBJ2-2; D is unclear. With 0 bases removed from V and 1 base from J, the gap between germline ends came to 4 bases. This CDR3 region has 14 residues. Germline V gene sequence: CDR1 SGHRS, CDR2 YFSETQ. The CDR3 spells CASSLGQNTGELFF. DNA for the CDR3: TGCGCCAGCAGCTTGGGACAGAACACCGGGGAGCTGTTTTTT.

The V gene is TRBV19, the J gene TRBJ1-5; tentatively, D is TRBD1 (6 bases). Trimming removed 3 bases from V and 4 bases from J, with 19 bases in between. Germline V gives CDR1 LNHDA, CDR2 SQIVND (reference sequence). The CDR3 is made up of 17 amino acids. The CDR3 sequence: CASSMVSGGAPNQPQHF. CDR3 coding DNA: TGTGCCAGTAGTATGGTTTCGGGGGGCGCCCCTAATCAGCCCCAGCATTTT.

This chain connects TRBV20-1 to TRBJ2-7; D remains unclear. The germline CDR1 and CDR2 sequences are DFQATT and SNEGSKA (reference sequence). V lost 3 bases and J lost 5, with 5 bases in between. There are 10 residues in the CDR3. DNA for the CDR3: TGCAGTGCTAGCCAACACGAGCAGTACTTC. The encoded protein is CSASQHEQYF.

The chain carries TRBV19 and TRBJ1-3, with 9 bases fitting TRBD1. The germline CDR1 and CDR2 sequences are LNHDA and SQIVND (reference sequence). There are 16 residues in the CDR3. CDR3 sequence reads: CAPRRVQGALGNTIYF. CDR3 DNA sequence: TGTGCTCCCCGGAGAGTACAGGGGGCCCTTGGAAACACCATATATTTT.

This chain uses TRBV2 with TRBJ1-6; TRBD1 matches at 7 bases. This CDR3 region has 17 residues. Germline values: CDR1 SNHLY, CDR2 FYNNEI. Trimming removed 6 bases from V and 7 bases from J; junction bases left unmatched: 15. CDR3 in DNA: TGTGCCAGCAGGAAACCTACCCCAGGGGGGGAAAATTCACCCCTCCACTTT. Translating gives CASRKPTPGGENSPLHF. The whole variable domain, remainder taken from reference TRBV2 and TRBJ1-6, is EPEVTQTPSHQVTQMGQEVILRCVPISNHLYFYWYRQILGQKVEFLVSFYNNEISEKSEIFDDQFSVERPDGSNFTLKIRSTKLEDSAMYFCASRKPTPGGENSPLHFGNGTRLTVT.

This clone was seen more than once but under ten times. This chain joins TRBV5-1 and TRBJ2-1; 7 bases line up with TRBD2. In germline, CDR1 is SGHRS, CDR2 YFSETQ. The length of the CDR3 is 14 residues. With 4 bases clipped from V and 9 bases from J, the junction kept 10 bases outside the gene matches. CDR3 in amino acids: CASSEATSSGEQFF. DNA for the CDR3: TGCGCCAGCAGCGAAGCGACTAGCTCAGGTGAGCAGTTCTTC.

V usage is TRBV2 and J usage is TRBJ2-1, with 11 nucleotides matching TRBD1. The germline V gene encodes CDR1 SNHLY and CDR2 FYNNEI. The CDR3 consists of 15 residues. Germline trimming cut 6 bases from V and 4 bases from J; bases unmatched to any gene: 5. The CDR3 region is CASREDRGQYNEQFF. As DNA, the CDR3 is TGTGCCAGCAGAGAGGACAGGGGGCAATACAATGAGCAGTTCTTC.

This clone has only one observation. This chain connects TRBV24-1 to TRBJ2-5; TRBD1 agrees at 10 bases. Trimming took 3 bases from V and 5 from J; bases not matched to a gene: 5. The length of the CDR3 is 15 residues. Germline V gene data show CDR1 as KGHDR and CDR2 as SFDVKD. CDR3 DNA: TGTGCCACCAGTGATCCGGGACAGGGGAGGGAGACCCAGTACTTC. Its protein is CATSDPGQGRETQYF.

The chain uses TRBV18 and TRBJ1-2; D unclear. Per germline, CDR1 KGHSH and CDR2 LQKENI. V was trimmed by 3 bases and J by 1 base, leaving 15 bases between them. This CDR3 spans 16 amino acids. The CDR3 DNA reads as TGTGCCAGCTCACCGGGAGGGTCGACTTTTAACTATGGCTACACCTTC. It yields the protein CASSPGGSTFNYGYTF.

The V call is TRBV11-2, the J call TRBJ1-6; TRBD1 might be the D (6 bases). V was shortened by 5 bases and J by 1 base, with 18 bases between the two germline ends. Germline V gene sequence: CDR1 SGHAT, CDR2 FQNNGV. There are 18 residues in the CDR3. The CDR3 sequence is CASSLGQLFRSYNSPLHF. The CDR3 DNA is TGTGCCAGCAGCCTCGGACAGCTCTTCCGATCCTATAATTCACCCCTCCACTTT.

The J gene is TRBJ1-2, the V gene TRBV5-1; weak D call: TRBD1 (5 bases). CDR3 size: 15 residues. V lost 7 bases to trimming and J lost 4 bases, with 20 bases between them. The germline V gene has CDR1 SGHRS and CDR2 YFSETQ. For the CDR3, the DNA is TGCGCCAGCCAACCGTTGACCGGGGGAGGCTATGGCTACACCTTC. Amino acid sequence: CASQPLTGGGYGYTF.